The clone carrying this T cell receptor (beta chain) was detected many times. The antigen is unknown. This entry comes from a study of identical twins. Findings and caveats of the study: The study found weaker excess twin sharing in beta out-of-frame sequences.

TCRdb reprocessed the 5' RACE reads with MiXCR, giving one entry per CDR3 protein. The sample includes about 390,000 distinct CDR3 sequences, 7% to 9.5% of them seen just once. The CDR3 is made up of 14 amino acids. V was trimmed by 0 bases and J by 3 bases, leaving 8 bases between them. Germline V lookup: CDR1 SGHRS, CDR2 YFSETQ. The chain carries TRBV5-1 and TRBJ2-3; the D is unclear. Specimen: naive T cells sorted from blood. The clonotype comes from a woman in her forties or fifties in good health. The CDR3 protein is CASSLEQPTDTQYF. In DNA, the CDR3 is TGCGCCAGCAGCTTGGAACAGCCTACAGATACGCAGTATTTT. The complete variable domain, with remaining parts taken from reference TRBV5-1 and TRBJ2-3, reads KAGVTQTPRYLIKTRGQQVTLSCSPISGHRSVSWYQQTPGQGLQFLFEYFSETQRNKGNFPGRFSGRQFSNSRSEMNVSTLELGDSALYLCASSLEQPTDTQYFGPGTRLTVL.